Each of the 26 T cell receptor beta chains below was sequenced from the same sample in a study of T cells in localized non-small cell lung cancer. Generated by immunoSEQ multiplex PCR, the TCRdb table keeps only in-frame clones and is missing some. The table has about 130,000 clones, roughly nine tenths seen once; the top ten hold around 1.8%. The sequencing here drew on peripheral blood, taken before any cancer treatment. These receptors were obtained from a female donor over 55 with stage I lung adenocarcinoma.

The gene calls are TRBV10-3 and TRBJ2-1; D remains unclear. The V end lost 0 bases, the J end lost 9 bases, and 12 bases lay between the germline ends. The CDR3 runs to 14 residues. CDR1 and CDR2 (germline): ENHRY, SYGVKD. CDR3 region: CAISESLSMGEQFF. The CDR3 DNA reads TGTGCCATCAGTGAGTCATTAAGCATGGGTGAGCAGTTCTTC.

This clone was detected only once. The gene calls are TRBV18 and TRBJ1-1; TRBD1 matches 8 bases. Unmatched junction bases numbered 7, after V lost 5 bases and J lost 5 bases. The CDR3 is 14 residues long. The germline V gene encodes CDR1 KGHSH and CDR2 LQKENI. CDR3 DNA: TGTGCCAGCTCAGGACAGGGCCTGGGGACTGAAGCTTTCTTT. As protein: CASSGQGLGTEAFF.

The chain joins TRBV7-9 to TRBJ2-7, with unresolved D. The CDR3 is 14 residues long. Trimming shortened V by 1 base and J by 2 bases, and 9 bases separated the two germline ends. CDR1 and CDR2 from the germline V gene are SEHNR and FQNEAQ (reference sequence). CDR3 protein: CASSLGDNTYEQYF. CDR3 sequence (DNA): TGTGCCAGCAGCTTAGGAGACAATACCTACGAGCAGTACTTC.

The chain employs TRBV28 and TRBJ2-5, with D tentatively TRBD1 or TRBD2 (6 bases each). The CDR3 has 15 amino acids. The germline gives CDR1 MDHEN, CDR2 SYDVKM. Trimming stripped 6 bases from V and 5 bases from J, with 19 bases between. CDR3 coding DNA: TGTGCCAGCAGATATCACGGGGGCAAGGAGGAGACCCAGTACTTC. It translates to CASRYHGGKEETQYF.

The gene calls are TRBV6-1 and TRBJ1-5, with D unclear. This CDR3 has 12 amino acids. The V gene lost 2 bases and the J gene lost 5 bases, with 4 bases spanning the gap. Germline V lookup: CDR1 MNHNS, CDR2 SASEGT. The chain's CDR3 is CASSEPYQPQHF. CDR3 DNA sequence: TGTGCCAGCAGTGAACCGTATCAGCCCCAGCATTTT.

This chain joins TRBV6-6 and TRBJ2-2; TRBD1 matches 8 bases. From germline, CDR1 is MNHNY and CDR2 SVGAGI (reference sequence). V shed 2 bases and J 1 base; nucleotides not matched to a gene: 3. This CDR3 is built from 16 residues. CDR3 bases: TGTGCCAGCAGTTACCAGGGACAGGAGAACACCGGGGAGCTGTTTTTT. Its protein product is CASSYQGQENTGELFF.

The chain couples TRBV11-3 to TRBJ2-1; D perhaps matches TRBD2 (5 bases). CDR3 size: 14 residues. Germline V gives CDR1 SGHNT, CDR2 YENEEA. V was shortened by 1 base and J by 8 bases, with 12 bases between the two germline ends. CDR3 protein: CASSLGASSYEQFF. The CDR3 region has the DNA TGTGCCAGCAGCTTAGGCGCTAGCTCGTATGAGCAGTTCTTC. The full variable domain, completed using reference TRBV11-3 and TRBJ2-1, is EAGVVQSPRYKIIEKKQPVAFWCNPISGHNTLYWYLQNLGQGPELLIRYENEEAVDDSQLPKDRFSAERLKGVDSTLKIQPAELGDSAVYLCASSLGASSYEQFFGPGTRLTVL.

The V call is TRBV7-9, the J call TRBJ2-5, with TRBD2 matching over 8 bases. The V gene end was trimmed by 4 bases and the J gene end by 3 bases; junction bases not matched to a gene: 10. The germline V gene has CDR1 SEHNR and CDR2 FQNEAQ (reference sequence). The CDR3 length is 16 residues. CDR3 sequence: CASSYLVGSGKETQYF. CDR3 bases: TGTGCCAGCAGCTACCTCGTTGGTAGCGGGAAAGAGACCCAGTACTTC.

The chain couples TRBV29-1 to TRBJ1-2; tentative D call: TRBD1 (6 bases). This CDR3 has 14 residues. Trimming removed 6 bases from V and 2 bases from J, with 16 bases in between. Germline CDR1 reads SQVTM; CDR2 reads ANQGSEA. The CDR3 region has the DNA TGCAGCGTCGCCTCGGGGGGCTCAAACTATGGCTACACCTTC. Its translation is CSVASGGSNYGYTF.

This chain joins TRBV7-6 and TRBJ1-4, with TRBD1 as a possible D gene (5 bases). The CDR3 contains 15 residues. V was pared by 5 bases and J by 8 bases, with 18 bases between. CDR1 SGHVS and CDR2 FNYEAQ come from the germline V gene. The CDR3 DNA follows: TGTGCCAGCAGCCTCGGTGGGGGGGAGGCAGAAAAACTGTTTTTT. It codes for CASSLGGGEAEKLFF.

This chain connects TRBV7-8 to TRBJ1-2; D call uncertain. The CDR3 is 14 residues long. V was pared by 1 base and J by 2 bases, with 8 bases between. The V gene's germline CDR1 is SGHVS and CDR2 FQNEAQ. The CDR3 loop is CASSLVRSNYGYTF. In DNA form, the CDR3 reads TGTGCCAGCAGCTTAGTTCGTTCCAACTATGGCTACACCTTC.

The V and J genes are TRBV30 and TRBJ2-7, with 7 bases fitting TRBD2. CDR1 is GTSNPN, CDR2 SVGIG, per germline (reference sequence). There are 14 residues in the CDR3. With V trimmed by 0 bases and J by 6 bases, 8 bases remained unmatched. CDR3 residues: CAWSVLGGSTEQYF. CDR3 nucleotides: TGTGCCTGGAGTGTACTGGGCGGGAGTACCGAGCAGTACTTC.

This chain connects TRBV4-1 to TRBJ2-2; no clear D gene. The germline V gene has CDR1 MGHRA and CDR2 YSYEKL. Trimming stripped 7 bases from V and 0 bases from J, with 12 bases between. The CDR3 totals 15 residues. CDR3: CASTYSSSNTGELFF. The CDR3 nucleotides are TGCGCCAGCACCTATAGCAGTTCGAACACCGGGGAGCTGTTTTTT.

This rearrangement joins TRBV7-2 to TRBJ2-1; TRBD2 matches at 11 bases. The CDR3 consists of 15 residues. Germline trimming cut 5 bases from V and 6 bases from J; bases unmatched to any gene: 6. The germline gives CDR1 SGHTA, CDR2 FQGNSA. CDR3 loop: CASSKTSGESNEQFF. The CDR3 DNA is TGTGCCAGCAGCAAGACTAGCGGGGAGTCCAATGAGCAGTTCTTC.

The chain couples TRBV30 to TRBJ1-2, with D tentatively TRBD1 (5 bases). The CDR3 extends over 14 amino acids. The V end lost 4 bases, the J end lost 7 bases, and 19 bases lay between the germline ends. Germline CDR1 and CDR2: GTSNPN and SVGIG (reference sequence). CDR3 sequence: CAWTHLPGSRGYTF. The CDR3 bases are TGTGCCTGGACGCACCTTCCAGGGTCTCGTGGCTACACCTTC.

The gene calls are TRBV28 and TRBJ1-1, with D unclear. Germline CDR1 and CDR2: MDHEN and SYDVKM. V gave up 5 bases and J gave up 4 bases, with 14 bases separating them. This CDR3 is built from 14 residues. DNA for the CDR3: TGTGCCAGCAGTCCCTCGGGGATCCTCACTGAAGCTTTCTTT. This translates into CASSPSGILTEAFF.

The chain links TRBV10-3 to TRBJ1-2; D possibly corresponds to TRBD1 (5 bases). The CDR3 contains 14 residues. Looked up from germline, CDR1 is ENHRY and CDR2 is SYGVKD. V shed 4 bases and J shed 2 bases, with 11 bases lying between them. In DNA, the CDR3 is TGTGCCATCAGTGCCGGGACTCAGAACTATGGCTACACCTTC. Protein sequence: CAISAGTQNYGYTF.

The CDR3, as DNA: TGTGCCAGCAGCTTAAAGTTAGTGGGGAGCACTGAAGCTTTCTTT. Translating it yields CASSLKLVGSTEAFF. V gene TRBV11-2 combines with J gene TRBJ1-1; D remains ambiguous. V lost 2 bases, J lost 4 bases, and 14 bases lay in between. The CDR3 consists of 15 residues. CDR1 is SGHAT, CDR2 FQNNGV, per germline.

The rearrangement joins TRBV2 to TRBJ1-2, with a tentative D call TRBD1 (5 bases). The ends were cut back, 5 bases at V and 4 bases at J, with 17 bases in the middle. The CDR3 length is 15 residues. The germline CDR1 and CDR2 sequences are SNHLY and FYNNEI. The CDR3 reads CASSFLGGTGYGYTF. The DNA of the CDR3 is TGTGCCAGCAGTTTTCTTGGGGGGACCGGCTATGGCTACACCTTC.

J is TRBJ2-7 and V is TRBV27; 14 nucleotides agree with TRBD2. The CDR3 is 18 amino acids. Germline CDR1 reads MNHEY; CDR2 reads SMNVEV (reference sequence). The trim removed 1 base at V and 3 bases at J, leaving 8 bases unmatched. The chain's CDR3 is CASSLLGLAGDPGYEQYF. DNA for the CDR3: TGTGCCAGCAGTTTATTGGGACTAGCGGGAGACCCAGGCTACGAGCAGTACTTC.

This clone was seen only once. CDR3 loop: CASSFFAGTSHHEQYF. The CDR3 nucleotides are TGTGCCAGCAGTTTTTTTGCGGGGACTAGCCACCACGAGCAGTACTTC. The genes are TRBV27 and TRBJ2-7; 9 bases align to TRBD2. Losses at the gene ends were 3 bases for V and 5 bases for J; bases not matched to a gene: 11. The germline CDR1 and CDR2 sequences are MNHEY and SMNVEV (reference sequence). This CDR3 is built from 16 residues.

This clone appeared a few times. J is TRBJ1-2 and V is TRBV19; 8 bases fit TRBD1. Germline CDR1 LNHDA, CDR2 SQIVND (reference sequence). The V and J ends lost 8 bases and 2 bases, in that order; junction bases with no gene match: 7. The CDR3 totals 14 residues. The CDR3 loop is CASSGQGWNYGYTF. The CDR3 nucleotides read TGTGCCAGTTCAGGACAGGGCTGGAACTATGGCTACACCTTC.

This clone was recorded only once. DNA of the CDR3: TGTGCCAGCAGCTTGGAATTACCGGGACAGAGCTCTGGGGCCAACGTCCTGACTTTC. Translating gives CASSLELPGQSSGANVLTF. The V call is TRBV5-5, the J call TRBJ2-6; 7 nucleotides agree with TRBD1. After removal of 0 bases from V and 0 bases from J, the junction contained 9 bases not matched to a gene. There are 19 residues in the CDR3. Per the germline V gene, CDR1 is SGHKS and CDR2 is YYEKEE (reference sequence).

This chain connects TRBV27 to TRBJ2-5; 16 nucleotides align to TRBD2. J was trimmed by 7 bases and V by 8 bases; bases with no gene match: 7. CDR1 is MNHEY and CDR2 is SMNVEV in the germline V gene (reference sequence). The CDR3 has 15 residues. This CDR3 reads CASGTSGRAAWTQYF. The DNA of the CDR3 is TGTGCCAGCGGGACTAGCGGGAGGGCCGCGTGGACCCAGTACTTC.

The gene calls are TRBV28 and TRBJ1-2; D remains unclear. CDR3 length: 11 residues. CDR1 and CDR2 (germline): MDHEN, SYDVKM. The ends were cut back, 3 bases at V and 6 bases at J, with 5 bases in the middle. The CDR3 DNA sequence: TGTGCCAGCAGTTTCCGGGATGGCTACACCTTC. Its translation: CASSFRDGYTF.

The gene calls are TRBV30 and TRBJ1-6; D gene unclear. This CDR3 region has 12 residues. The germline gives CDR1 GTSNPN, CDR2 SVGIG (reference sequence). The V and J ends lost 2 bases and 9 bases respectively, with 8 bases between them. CDR3 sequence reads: CAWSRSSSPLHF. For the CDR3, the DNA is TGTGCCTGGAGTAGGAGCAGTTCACCCCTCCACTTT.